This TCR beta chain was captured in a study of CD8 T cells in ankylosing spondylitis. This clonotype showed up just a few times. Its target is not known. The J segment lost 2 bases and the V segment lost 6 bases, leaving 8 bases of the junction unmatched. This CDR3 is 15 amino acids long. CDR1 is MDHEN and CDR2 is SYDVKM in the germline V gene. TCRdb independently ran MiXCR on the 5' RACE reads; one entry per CDR3 protein. The sample lists roughly 700,000 distinct CDR3 sequences; 19% were seen once. The study's findings and limits: Peripheral blood held disease-linked clones only at relatively low frequency, and these were CD8+. A motif in TCR beta, a set of eight highly homologous variants, appeared characteristic of ankylosing spondylitis blood.

This TCR came from a male donor with ankylosing spondylitis. The chain couples TRBV28 to TRBJ1-1; TRBD1 agrees at 8 bases. Sequenced material: blood, either unsorted or a sorted T cell fraction (not recorded which). The CDR3 here is CASRNTGGKNTEAFF. The CDR3 DNA reads TGTGCCAGCAGAAATACAGGGGGTAAAAACACTGAAGCTTTCTTT.